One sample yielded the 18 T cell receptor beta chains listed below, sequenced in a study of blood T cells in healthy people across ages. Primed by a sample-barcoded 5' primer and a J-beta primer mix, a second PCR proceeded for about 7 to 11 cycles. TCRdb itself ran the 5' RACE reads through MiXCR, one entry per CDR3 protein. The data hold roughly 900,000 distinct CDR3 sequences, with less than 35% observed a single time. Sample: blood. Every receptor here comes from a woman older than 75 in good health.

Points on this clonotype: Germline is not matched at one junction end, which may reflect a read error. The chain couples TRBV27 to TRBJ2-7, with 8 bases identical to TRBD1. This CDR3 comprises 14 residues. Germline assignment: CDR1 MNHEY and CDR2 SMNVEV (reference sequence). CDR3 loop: CTSSPHQGASEQYF. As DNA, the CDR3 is TGTACCAGCAGTCCCCACCAGGGGGCTAGCGAGCAGTACTTC.

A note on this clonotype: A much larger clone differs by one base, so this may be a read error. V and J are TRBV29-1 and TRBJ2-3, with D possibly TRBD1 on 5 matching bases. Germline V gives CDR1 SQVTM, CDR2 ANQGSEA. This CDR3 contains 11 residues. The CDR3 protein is CSVSFTGTQYF. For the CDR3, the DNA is TGCAGCGTTTCATTCACAGGTACGCAGTATTTT.

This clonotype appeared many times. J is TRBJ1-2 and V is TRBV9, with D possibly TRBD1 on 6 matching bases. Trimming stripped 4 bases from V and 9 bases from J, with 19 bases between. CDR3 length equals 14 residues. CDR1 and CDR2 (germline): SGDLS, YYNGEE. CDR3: CASSSTQGFLSYTF. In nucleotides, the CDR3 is TGTGCCAGCAGCTCTACCCAGGGGTTTTTGAGCTACACCTTC.

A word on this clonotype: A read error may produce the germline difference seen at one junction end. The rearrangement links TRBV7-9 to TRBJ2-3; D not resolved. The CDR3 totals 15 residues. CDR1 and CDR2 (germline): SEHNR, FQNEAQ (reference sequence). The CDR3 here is CASSLDGLTTNTQYF. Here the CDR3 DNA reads TGTGCCAGCAGCTTAGACGGGCTTACCACAAATACGCAGTATTTT.

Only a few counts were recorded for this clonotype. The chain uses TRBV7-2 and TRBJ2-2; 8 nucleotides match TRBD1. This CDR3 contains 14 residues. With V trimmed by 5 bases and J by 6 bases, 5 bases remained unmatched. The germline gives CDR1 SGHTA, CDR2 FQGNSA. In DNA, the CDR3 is TGTGCCAGCAGCACCCTGGACAGGGCCGGGGAGCTGTTTTTT. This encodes CASSTLDRAGELFF.

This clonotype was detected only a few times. The CDR3 here is CASSHGQTNSPLHF. DNA of the CDR3: TGTGCCAGCAGCCACGGACAGACAAATTCACCCCTCCACTTT. The chain combines TRBV5-5 with TRBJ1-6, with a tentative D call TRBD1 (6 bases). The CDR3 is 14 amino acids. Trimming left V 4 bases short and J 7 bases short, with 12 bases between. Germline lookup yields CDR1 SGHKS and CDR2 YYEKEE (reference sequence). The variable domain in full, with the rest retrieved from reference TRBV5-5 and TRBJ1-6, is DAGVTQSPTHLIKTRGQQVTLRCSPISGHKSVSWYQQVLGQGPQFIFQYYEKEERGRGNFPDRFSARQFPNYSSELNVNALLLGDSALYLCASSHGQTNSPLHFGNGTRLTVT.

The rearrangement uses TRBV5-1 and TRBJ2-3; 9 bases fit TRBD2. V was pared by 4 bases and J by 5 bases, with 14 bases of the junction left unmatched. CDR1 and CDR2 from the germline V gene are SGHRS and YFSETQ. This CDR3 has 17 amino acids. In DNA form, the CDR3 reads TGCGCCAGCAGCCGTTGGATCGGCGGGGGGGCCGAAGATACGCAGTATTTT. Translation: CASSRWIGGGAEDTQYF.

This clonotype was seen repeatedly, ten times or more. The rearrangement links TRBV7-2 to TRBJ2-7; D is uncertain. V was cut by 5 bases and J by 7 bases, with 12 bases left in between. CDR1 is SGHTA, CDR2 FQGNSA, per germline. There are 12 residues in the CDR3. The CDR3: CASSQTTLEQYF. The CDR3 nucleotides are TGTGCCAGCAGCCAAACGACGTTGGAGCAGTACTTC.

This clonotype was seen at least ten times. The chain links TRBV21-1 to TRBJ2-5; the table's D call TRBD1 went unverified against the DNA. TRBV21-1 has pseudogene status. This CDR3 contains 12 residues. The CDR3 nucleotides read TGTGCCAGCAGCAAGGGGGGAGAGACCCAGTACTTC. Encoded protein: CASSKGGETQYF.

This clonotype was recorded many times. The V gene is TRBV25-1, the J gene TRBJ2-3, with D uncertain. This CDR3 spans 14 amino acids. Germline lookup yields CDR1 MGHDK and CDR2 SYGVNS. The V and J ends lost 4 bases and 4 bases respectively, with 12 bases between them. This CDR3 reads CASSGGGRPDTQYF. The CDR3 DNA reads TGTGCCAGCAGTGGAGGCGGTAGGCCAGATACGCAGTATTTT.

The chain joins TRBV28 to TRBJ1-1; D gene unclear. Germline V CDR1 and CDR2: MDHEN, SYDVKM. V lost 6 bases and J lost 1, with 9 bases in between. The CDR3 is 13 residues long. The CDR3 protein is CASSNHKNTEAFF. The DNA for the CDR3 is TGTGCCAGCAGCAACCACAAGAACACTGAAGCTTTCTTT.

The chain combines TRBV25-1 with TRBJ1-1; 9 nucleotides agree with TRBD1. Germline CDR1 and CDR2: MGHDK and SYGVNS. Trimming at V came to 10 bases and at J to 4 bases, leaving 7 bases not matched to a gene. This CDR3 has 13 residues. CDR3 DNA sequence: TGTGCCACAACCCAGACAGGGGGCACTGAAGCTTTCTTT. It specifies CATTQTGGTEAFF.

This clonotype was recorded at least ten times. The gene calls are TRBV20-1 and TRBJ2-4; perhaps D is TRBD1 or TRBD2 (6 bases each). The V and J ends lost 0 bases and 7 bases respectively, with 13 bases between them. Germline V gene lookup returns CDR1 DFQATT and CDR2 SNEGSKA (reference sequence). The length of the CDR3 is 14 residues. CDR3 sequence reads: CSAREGGRENIQYF. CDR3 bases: TGCAGTGCTAGAGAGGGGGGCAGGGAGAACATTCAGTACTTC.

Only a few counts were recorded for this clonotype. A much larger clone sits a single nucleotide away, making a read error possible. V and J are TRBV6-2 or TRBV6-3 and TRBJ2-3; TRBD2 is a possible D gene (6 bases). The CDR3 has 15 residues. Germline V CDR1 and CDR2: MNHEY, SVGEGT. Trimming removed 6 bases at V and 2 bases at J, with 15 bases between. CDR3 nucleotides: TGTGCCAGCAGCAAATGGGGACTGGACACAGATACGCAGTATTTT. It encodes CASSKWGLDTDTQYF.

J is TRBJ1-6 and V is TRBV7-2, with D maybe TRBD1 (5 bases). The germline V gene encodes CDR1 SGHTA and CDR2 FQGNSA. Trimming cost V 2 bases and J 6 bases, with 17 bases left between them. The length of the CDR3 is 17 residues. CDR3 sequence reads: CASSLMAGGTSNSPLHF. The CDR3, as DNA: TGTGCCAGCAGCTTAATGGCTGGCGGGACCTCTAATTCACCCCTCCACTTT.

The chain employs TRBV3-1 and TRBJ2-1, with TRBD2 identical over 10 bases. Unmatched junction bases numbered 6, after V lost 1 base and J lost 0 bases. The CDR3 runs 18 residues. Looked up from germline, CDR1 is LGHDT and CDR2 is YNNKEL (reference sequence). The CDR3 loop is CASSQGLAGESSYNEQFF. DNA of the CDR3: TGTGCCAGCAGCCAAGGTCTAGCGGGGGAGAGCTCCTACAATGAGCAGTTCTTC.

CDR3: CASSLAGSGETQFF. For the CDR3, the DNA is TGTGCCAGCAGCTTAGCCGGCTCCGGGGAGACCCAGTTCTTC. This chain links TRBV7-2 with TRBJ2-1; D is perhaps TRBD2 (5 bases). Germline CDR1 SGHTA, CDR2 FQGNSA. Deletions cut 0 bases from V and 13 bases from J, with 16 bases between. The CDR3 is 14 amino acids.

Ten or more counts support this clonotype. The chain's CDR3 is CASSYGGPSSYNSPLHF. In DNA, the CDR3 is TGTGCCAGCAGTTACGGGGGCCCCAGCTCCTATAATTCACCCCTCCACTTT. The rearrangement joins TRBV6-5 to TRBJ1-6, with TRBD1 as a possible D gene (6 bases). Trimming left V 2 bases short and J 0 bases short, with 11 bases between. CDR1 and CDR2 from the germline V gene are MNHEY and SVGAGI. CDR3 size: 17 residues.